Below, 10 T cell receptor beta chains from the same sample are listed, as sequenced in a study of cytomegalovirus exposure and HLA in healthy donors. Produced via immunoSEQ multiplex PCR; TCRdb's table is partial and in-frame only. Of roughly 68,000 clones in the sample, nearly 96% were seen once. The sequencing sample was made of PBMCs. The receptors were sampled from a woman aged 18-29 years in good health and CMV-seropositive.

This rearrangement joins TRBV4-3 to TRBJ2-7; weak D call: TRBD2 (6 bases). The germline V gene has CDR1 LGHNA and CDR2 YSLEER. V lost 7 bases and J lost 0, with 16 bases in between. This CDR3 contains 15 residues. CDR3 amino acids: CASKRDSRSSYEQYF. The CDR3 nucleotides are TGCGCCAGCAAAAGGGACTCCCGGAGCTCCTACGAGCAGTACTTC.

The genes are TRBV18 and TRBJ1-3; D not certain. This CDR3 is 14 amino acids long. Germline CDR1 KGHSH, CDR2 LQKENI. V was cut by 6 bases and J by 0 bases, with 9 bases left in between. CDR3 in amino acids: CASSSTDSGNTIYF. The CDR3 nucleotides are TGTGCCAGCTCGTCAACAGACTCTGGAAACACCATATATTTT.

V gene TRBV28 combines with J gene TRBJ1-1; 8 bases agree with TRBD1. Trimming took 4 bases from V and 1 from J; bases not matched to a gene: 5. The CDR3 has 15 residues. Germline V lookup: CDR1 MDHEN, CDR2 SYDVKM. The DNA of the CDR3 is TGTGCCAGCAGTTCTAGTGGGACAGGGAACACTGAAGCTTTCTTT. Translating it yields CASSSSGTGNTEAFF.

The genes are TRBV2 and TRBJ2-1; 13 positions match TRBD2. CDR1 SNHLY and CDR2 FYNNEI come from the germline V gene. There are 16 residues in the CDR3. The V and J ends lost 6 bases and 7 bases, in that order; junction bases with no gene match: 9. CDR3 DNA: TGTGCCAGCAGCACCCATGGGGGACTAGCGGGGAATGAGCAGTTCTTC. Amino acids: CASSTHGGLAGNEQFF.

The J gene is TRBJ2-3, the V gene TRBV7-9; D is uncertain. The germline CDR1 and CDR2 sequences are SEHNR and FQNEAQ (reference sequence). V lost 3 bases to trimming and J lost 0 bases, with 10 bases between them. This CDR3 comprises 15 residues. The CDR3 DNA sequence: TGTGCCAGCAGCTTGGTCGCAGGAAGCACAGATACGCAGTATTTT. Protein sequence: CASSLVAGSTDTQYF.

J is TRBJ2-5 and V is TRBV5-1; 7 bases map to TRBD2. Per germline, CDR1 SGHRS and CDR2 YFSETQ. V shed 4 bases, J shed 5 bases, and the junction held 14 bases outside the gene matches. The CDR3 covers 16 residues. In DNA form, the CDR3 reads TGCGCCAGCAGCCGTCCACCTAGGGAGGGCCGTGAGACCCAGTACTTC. It is translated as CASSRPPREGRETQYF.

V and J are TRBV6-4 and TRBJ1-1, with D maybe TRBD1 (5 bases). CDR1 and CDR2 from the germline V gene are MRHNA and SNTAGT. This CDR3 is 13 amino acids long. V was cut by 0 bases and J by 4 bases, with 6 bases left in between. Here the CDR3 DNA reads TGTGCCAGCAGTGACTCAAGGGGCACTGAAGCTTTCTTT. Its protein product is CASSDSRGTEAFF.

The chain employs TRBV5-5 and TRBJ1-1; the D is unclear. Looked up from germline, CDR1 is SGHKS and CDR2 is YYEKEE (reference sequence). CDR3 length equals 12 residues. V was cut by 0 bases and J by 8 bases, with 8 bases left in between. CDR3 coding DNA: TGTGCCAGCAGCTTGGATGTCAGAGAAGCTTTCTTT. Translated, it gives CASSLDVREAFF. The complete variable domain, with remaining parts taken from reference TRBV5-5 and TRBJ1-1, reads DAGVTQSPTHLIKTRGQQVTLRCSPISGHKSVSWYQQVLGQGPQFIFQYYEKEERGRGNFPDRFSARQFPNYSSELNVNALLLGDSALYLCASSLDVREAFFGQGTRLTVV.

The chain links TRBV7-6 to TRBJ2-5; 9 bases match TRBD1. The J call may not be correct, given that the DNA end is closer to TRBJ2-7. This CDR3 is built from 16 residues. CDR1 and CDR2 (germline): SGHVS, FNYEAQ. CDR3 nucleotides: TGTGCCAGCAGCTTACCGTCTCGGGACAGGGTGGGCGAGCAGTACTTC. The encoded protein is CASSLPSRDRVGEQYF.

This clone was counted a single time. The V gene is TRBV11-2, the J gene TRBJ2-1, with TRBD2 as a possible D gene (6 bases). V lost 5 bases and J lost 9, with 17 bases in between. The CDR3 consists of 14 residues. Germline values: CDR1 SGHAT, CDR2 FQNNGV. The CDR3 sequence: CASSPPTRSGEQFF. CDR3 DNA sequence: TGTGCCAGCAGCCCCCCGACGCGTAGCGGTGAGCAGTTCTTC.